This TCR beta chain appears in the sequencing data of a study of blood T cell repertoires in COVID-19. About the study: The United States, Italy and Spain supplied acute and convalescent COVID-19 samples. From T cells, B-cell-depleted T cells, or PBMCs came the material, which was cDNA or gDNA.

Per the authors' pipeline: Reference gene primer amplification in the assay estimated nucleated cell counts. Sequencing used immunoSEQ multiplex PCR; TCRdb keeps in-frame clones, though not all of them. That table gives V, J and clone size, and the DNA gave D and trimming. The sample has around 93,000 clones; 80% to 95% are singletons. In germline, CDR1 is SEHNR, CDR2 FQNEAQ (reference sequence). CDR3 size: 14 residues. Between the trimmed V and J ends, which lost 3 bases and 2 bases, there was a span of 9 bases. Followed longitudinally, the Seattle patients had been enrolled during active infection. This clonotype was obtained from a man aged 18 to 35 with COVID-19, enrolled during active disease. Sequencing was carried out using peripheral blood. V and J are TRBV7-9 and TRBJ2-3; D is possibly TRBD1 (5 bases). In DNA form, the CDR3 reads TGTGCCAGCAGCTTCTTGACAGTCACAGATACGCAGTATTTT. Amino acid sequence: CASSFLTVTDTQYF.